The present entry profiles one T cell receptor beta chain with its context. Its target is unknown. At one boundary the junction diverges from the germline segment, which might be a read error. This sample is part of a study of long-term antiretroviral therapy in people with HIV. Broader study findings: Controls exceeded HIV repertoires in CDR3 length range. With ART, diversity went up but was still lower than in transplant donor controls.

Investigators performed immunoSEQ version v3.0 at survey level. Per-sample targets for sequencing were roughly 35,000-50,000 T-cell genomes. Some clones are missing from TCRdb's copy, which holds only in-frame ones; the method was immunoSEQ multiplex PCR. The sample contains more than 20,000 clones, roughly 85% of which appear only once. Germline-derived CDR1 and CDR2 are MGHRA and YSYEKL. The CDR3 is 17 residues long. This receptor was identified in a man in his forties or fifties with HIV. The material was unsorted PBMCs, obtained 2.3 years after starting antiretroviral therapy. The chain recombines TRBV4-1 with TRBJ1-1; D unresolved. The CDR3 sequence: CASRQGGSRVLNTEAFF. CDR3 DNA: TGCGCCAGCAGGCAAGGTGGTTCGAGGGTGCTGAACACTGAAGCTTTCTTT.